The following is a T cell receptor beta chain sequence with its context. These data belong to a study of blood T cell repertoires in COVID-19. Trimming took 6 bases from V and 3 from J, leaving 9 bases between them. The germline gives CDR1 MDHEN, CDR2 SYDVKM. CDR3 size: 14 residues. Sequenced by immunoSEQ multiplex PCR; TCRdb stores in-frame clones only, minus some. The table shows 100,000 to 150,000 clones, with 85% occurring only once. Sequencing input: peripheral blood. The sequence derives from an elderly woman with acute or convalescent COVID-19. This chain uses TRBV28 with TRBJ1-6; D is perhaps TRBD1 (6 bases). The CDR3 coding sequence is TGTGCCAGCAGACAGGGTGGCTATAATTCACCCCTCCACTTT. Protein product: CASRQGGYNSPLHF.